This T cell receptor (beta chain) was sequenced during a study of blood T cell repertoires in COVID-19. Across the whole study: COVID-19 samples collected from the United States, Italy and Spain covered acute and convalescent phases. PBMCs, B-cell-depleted T cells, or T cells provided the cDNA or gDNA that made up the material.

Per the study methods: Estimates of nucleated cell counts were drawn from the amplification of reference gene primers. The data were produced by immunoSEQ multiplex PCR, yet TCRdb's version contains in-frame clones alone and is incomplete. V, J and clone size are taken as reported in that table, and D and trimming were inferred from the DNA itself. The profile covers some 150,000 clones, with more than 75% appearing a single time and about 5% taken by the ten largest. This sequence originates from a human donor in a cohort sampled during active COVID-19. Sequencing was carried out using peripheral blood.

For the CDR3, the DNA is TGTGCCAGCAGTTACTCCGGGACTAGCGGGGCAACAGATACGCAGTATTTT. This translates into CASSYSGTSGATDTQYF. This chain connects TRBV2 to TRBJ2-3, with TRBD2 matching over 13 bases. Trimming cost V 5 bases and J 3 bases; bases outside gene matches: 8. Germline V lookup: CDR1 SNHLY, CDR2 FYNNEI. The CDR3 has 17 residues. Full variable domain (remainder filled in from reference TRBV2 and TRBJ2-3): EPEVTQTPSHQVTQMGQEVILRCVPISNHLYFYWYRQILGQKVEFLVSFYNNEISEKSEIFDDQFSVERPDGSNFTLKIRSTKLEDSAMYFCASSYSGTSGATDTQYFGPGTRLTVL.